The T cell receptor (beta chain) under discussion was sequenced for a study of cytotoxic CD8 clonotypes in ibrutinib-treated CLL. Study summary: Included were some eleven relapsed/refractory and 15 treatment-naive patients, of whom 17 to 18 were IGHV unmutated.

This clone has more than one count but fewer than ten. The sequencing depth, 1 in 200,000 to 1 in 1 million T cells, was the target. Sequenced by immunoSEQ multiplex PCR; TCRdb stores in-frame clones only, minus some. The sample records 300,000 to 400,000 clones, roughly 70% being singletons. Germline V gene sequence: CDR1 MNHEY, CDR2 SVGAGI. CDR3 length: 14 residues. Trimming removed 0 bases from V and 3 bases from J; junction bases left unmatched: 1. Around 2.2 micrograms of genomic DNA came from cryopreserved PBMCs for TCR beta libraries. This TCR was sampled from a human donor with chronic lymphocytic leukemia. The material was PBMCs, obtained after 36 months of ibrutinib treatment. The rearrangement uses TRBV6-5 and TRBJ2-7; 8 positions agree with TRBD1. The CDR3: CASSYSQGGYEQYF. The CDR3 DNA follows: TGTGCCAGCAGTTACTCACAGGGGGGCTACGAGCAGTACTTC.